A selection of T cell receptor beta chains follows, all from one sample in a study of blood T cells in healthy people across ages. TCRdb re-derived calls from the 5' RACE reads in MiXCR, one entry per CDR3 protein. The sample lists 1.8 million or so distinct CDR3 sequences, 30% to 40% occurring once. The sample taken for sequencing was blood. Receptors were obtained from a human donor in good health. The CDR3 runs from the conserved cysteine through the conserved F or W. The order of the fields is J gene, clone size, D gene, V gene, CDR3 protein, CDR3 DNA. The D gene is left open where the match is weak. Clone size is shown for a subset of rows, as once, few, many or a class of expanded clone.

TRBJ2-7 | - | - | TRBV6-5 | CASSYSDSETYNEQYF | TGTGCCAGCAGTTACTCGGACAGTGAGACCTACAATGAGCAGTACTTC
TRBJ1-2 | - | TRBD1 | TRBV12-3/TRBV12-4 | CASIDREGGYTF | TGTGCCAGCATCGACAGGGAAGGCGGCTACACCTTC
TRBJ2-4 | - | TRBD2 | TRBV6-1 | CASSERGAVNYEQYF | TGTGCCAGCAGTGAGCGGGGGGCCGTTAACTATGAGCAGTACTTC
TRBJ2-7 | - | TRBD2 | TRBV10-3 | CAVQMGVSGGKTYEQYF | TGTGCCGTACAAATGGGGGTGAGCGGGGGAAAGACCTACGAGCAGTACTTC
TRBJ2-5 | - | TRBD2 | TRBV7-6 | CASSLERSAGGLKTQYF | TGTGCCAGCAGCTTAGAGAGGTCAGCGGGGGGGCTGAAGACCCAGTACTTC
TRBJ1-1 | few | - | TRBV18 | CASSQGQPNTEAFF | TGTGCCAGCTCCCAGGGGCAACCGAACACTGAAGCTTTCTTT
TRBJ2-6 | few | - | TRBV5-6 | CASSLYSNVGANVLTF | TGTGCCAGCAGCTTGTACTCAAATGTAGGGGCCAACGTCCTGACTTTC
TRBJ2-7 | - | - | TRBV7-3 | CASSPQPGLNYEQYF | TGTGCCAGCAGCCCACAGCCGGGGCTCAACTACGAGCAGTACTTC
TRBJ2-5 | - | TRBD1 | TRBV6-1 | CASVRLETGVNEQYF | TGTGCCAGCGTTCGTCTCGAGACAGGGGTCAATGAGCAGTACTTC
TRBJ2-3 | - | - | TRBV7-2 | CASSRWRYTDTQYF | TGTGCCAGCAGCCGCTGGCGGTACACAGATACGCAGTATTTT
TRBJ1-1 | - | TRBD1 | TRBV15 | CATSRDGEGAGDQAFF | TGTGCCACCAGCAGAGATGGAGAGGGGGCAGGCGACCAAGCTTTCTTT
TRBJ2-3 | - | - | TRBV7-6 | CASSLAWGGPDTQYF | TGTGCCAGCAGCTTAGCTTGGGGGGGCCCAGATACGCAGTATTTT
TRBJ1-1 | - | TRBD1 | TRBV20-1 | CSARVQGAKRGTEAFF | TGCAGTGCTAGAGTCCAGGGGGCGAAACGAGGCACTGAAGCTTTCTTT
TRBJ2-5 | few | TRBD2 | TRBV3-1 | CASSQWSTSETQYF | TGTGCCAGCAGCCAATGGTCGACTAGCGAGACCCAGTACTTC
TRBJ2-7 | few | - | TRBV6-2/TRBV6-3 | CASSDGDGYYEQYF | TGTGCCAGCAGTGACGGAGACGGATACTACGAGCAGTACTTC
TRBJ2-5 | few | TRBD2 | TRBV9 | CASSSGLAGAGRETQYF | TGTGCCAGCAGCTCGGGACTAGCGGGGGCCGGCAGAGAGACCCAGTACTTC
TRBJ1-4 | - | - | TRBV7-2 | CASSLVGGKLFF | TGTGCCAGCAGTTTAGTGGGGGGGAAACTGTTTTTT